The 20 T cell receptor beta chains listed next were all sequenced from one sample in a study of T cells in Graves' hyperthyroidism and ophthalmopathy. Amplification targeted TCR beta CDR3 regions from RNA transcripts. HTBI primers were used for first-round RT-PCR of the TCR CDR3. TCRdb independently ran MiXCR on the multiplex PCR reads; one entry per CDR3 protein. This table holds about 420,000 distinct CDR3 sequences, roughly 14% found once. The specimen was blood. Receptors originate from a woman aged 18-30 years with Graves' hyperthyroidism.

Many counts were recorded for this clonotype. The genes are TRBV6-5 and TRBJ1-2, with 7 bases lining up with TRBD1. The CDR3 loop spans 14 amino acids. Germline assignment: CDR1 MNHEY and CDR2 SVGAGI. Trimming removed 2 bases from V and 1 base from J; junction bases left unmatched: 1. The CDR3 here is CASSYGTVNYGYTF. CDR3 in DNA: TGTGCCAGCAGTTACGGGACAGTTAACTATGGCTACACCTTC.

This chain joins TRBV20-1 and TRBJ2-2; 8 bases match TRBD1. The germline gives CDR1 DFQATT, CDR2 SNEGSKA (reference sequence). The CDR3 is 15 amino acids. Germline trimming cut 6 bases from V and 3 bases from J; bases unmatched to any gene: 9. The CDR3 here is CSARQGAQDTGELFF. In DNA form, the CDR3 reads TGCAGTGCCCGGCAGGGGGCGCAGGACACCGGGGAGCTGTTTTTT.

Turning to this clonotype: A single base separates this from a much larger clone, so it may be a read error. This CDR3 reads CASNKRGSDTQHF. Here the CDR3 DNA reads TGTGCCAGCAATAAGAGGGGTTCCGATACGCAGCATTTT. This chain connects TRBV11-2 to TRBJ2-3, with a weak D call TRBD1 (5 bases). The J call is uncertain, as TRBJ1-5 better fits the DNA end. Germline lookup yields CDR1 SGHAT and CDR2 FQNNGV. This CDR3 is built from 13 residues.

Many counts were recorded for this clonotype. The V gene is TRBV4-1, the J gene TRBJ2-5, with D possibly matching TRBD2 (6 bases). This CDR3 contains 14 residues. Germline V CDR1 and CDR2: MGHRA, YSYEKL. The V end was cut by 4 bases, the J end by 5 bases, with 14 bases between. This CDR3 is CASSPLGGRETQYF. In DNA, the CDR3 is TGCGCCAGCAGCCCCCTGGGGGGACGGGAGACCCAGTACTTC.

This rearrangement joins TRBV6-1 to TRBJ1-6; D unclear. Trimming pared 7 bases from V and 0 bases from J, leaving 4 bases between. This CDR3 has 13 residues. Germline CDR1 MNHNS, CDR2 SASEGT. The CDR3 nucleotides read TGTGCCAGCATAAGCTCCTATAATTCACCCCTCCACTTT. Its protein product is CASISSYNSPLHF.

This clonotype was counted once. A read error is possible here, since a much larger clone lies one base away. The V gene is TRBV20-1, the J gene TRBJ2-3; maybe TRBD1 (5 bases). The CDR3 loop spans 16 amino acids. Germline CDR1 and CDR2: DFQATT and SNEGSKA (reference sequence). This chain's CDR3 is CNAKPTVQQRGDTQYF. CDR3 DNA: TGCAATGCCAAACCCACCGTCCAGCAAAGGGGAGATACGCAGTATTTT.

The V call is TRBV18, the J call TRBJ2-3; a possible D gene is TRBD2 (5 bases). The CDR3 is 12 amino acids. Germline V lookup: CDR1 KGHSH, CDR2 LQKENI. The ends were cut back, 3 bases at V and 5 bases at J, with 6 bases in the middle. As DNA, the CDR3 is TGTGCCAGCTCACCTGAGGGAGATACGCAGTATTTT. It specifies CASSPEGDTQYF.

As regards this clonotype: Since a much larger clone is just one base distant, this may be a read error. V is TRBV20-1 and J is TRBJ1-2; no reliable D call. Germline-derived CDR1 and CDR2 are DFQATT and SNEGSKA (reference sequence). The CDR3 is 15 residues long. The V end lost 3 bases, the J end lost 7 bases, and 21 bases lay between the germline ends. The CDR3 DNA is TGCAGTGCTAGTGGGTACGGGGTAACCCGGGGTGGCTACACCTTC. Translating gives CSASGYGVTRGGYTF.

CDR3 sequence: CSARAYGGGGRQETQYF. The CDR3, as DNA: TGCAGTGCTAGAGCGTACGGAGGCGGGGGGAGACAAGAGACCCAGTACTTC. The V call is TRBV20-1, the J call TRBJ2-5, with TRBD2 matching over 8 bases. Germline V lookup: CDR1 DFQATT, CDR2 SNEGSKA (reference sequence). With 1 base clipped from V and 2 bases from J, the junction kept 12 bases outside the gene matches. This CDR3 contains 17 residues.

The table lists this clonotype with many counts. CDR3 amino acids: CASSPRTADIYGYTF. The CDR3 nucleotides read TGTGCCAGCTCACCACGGACAGCCGACATCTATGGCTACACCTTC. This chain uses TRBV18 with TRBJ1-2, with D perhaps TRBD1 (6 bases). CDR3 length: 15 residues. The ends were cut back, 1 base at V and 4 bases at J, with 13 bases in the middle. Germline V gene lookup returns CDR1 KGHSH and CDR2 LQKENI.

In nucleotides, the CDR3 is TGTGCCACCAGTGGTTACTTACCGTCGAACACCGGGGAGCTGTTTTTT. Translated, it gives CATSGYLPSNTGELFF. The rearrangement links TRBV24-1 to TRBJ2-2, with D unclear. Deletions cut 5 bases from V and 0 bases from J, with 12 bases between. Germline CDR1 reads KGHDR; CDR2 reads SFDVKD. The CDR3 covers 16 residues.

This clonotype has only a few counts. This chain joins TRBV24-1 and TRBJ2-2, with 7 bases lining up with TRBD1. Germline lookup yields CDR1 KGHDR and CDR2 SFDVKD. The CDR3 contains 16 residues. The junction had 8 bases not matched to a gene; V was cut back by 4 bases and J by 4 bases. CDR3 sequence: CATSDHRDRVTGELFF. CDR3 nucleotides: TGTGCCACCAGTGACCACCGTGACAGGGTCACCGGGGAGCTGTTTTTT.

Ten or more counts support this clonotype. The CDR3 loop is CSAQLAQGAYEQYF. DNA for the CDR3: TGCAGTGCTCAGTTAGCACAGGGAGCCTACGAGCAGTACTTC. The chain employs TRBV20-1 and TRBJ2-7, with D possibly matching TRBD1 (6 bases). Germline V gene data show CDR1 as DFQATT and CDR2 as SNEGSKA (reference sequence). V dropped 5 bases and J dropped 2 bases, with 16 bases sitting between them. The CDR3 extends over 14 amino acids.

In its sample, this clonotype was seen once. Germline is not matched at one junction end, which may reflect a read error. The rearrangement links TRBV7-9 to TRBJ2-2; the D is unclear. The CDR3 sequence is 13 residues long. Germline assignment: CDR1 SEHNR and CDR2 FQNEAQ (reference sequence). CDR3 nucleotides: TGCGCCAGCAGCCCGAAATCGGCCGGGGAGCTGTTTTTT. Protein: CASSPKSAGELFF.

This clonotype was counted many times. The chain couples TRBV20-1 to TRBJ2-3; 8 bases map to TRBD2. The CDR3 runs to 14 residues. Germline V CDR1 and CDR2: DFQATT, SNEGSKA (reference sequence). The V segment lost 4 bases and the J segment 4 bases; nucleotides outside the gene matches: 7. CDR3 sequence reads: CSAIRAGVPDTQYF. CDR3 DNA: TGCAGTGCTATCAGAGCGGGGGTGCCAGATACGCAGTATTTT.

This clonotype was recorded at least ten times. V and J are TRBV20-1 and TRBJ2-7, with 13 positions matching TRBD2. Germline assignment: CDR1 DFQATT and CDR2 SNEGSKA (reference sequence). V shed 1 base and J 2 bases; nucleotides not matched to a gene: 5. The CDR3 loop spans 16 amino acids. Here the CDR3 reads CSARGTSGSGTYEQYF. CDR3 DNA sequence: TGCAGTGCTAGAGGGACTAGCGGGAGCGGTACCTACGAGCAGTACTTC.

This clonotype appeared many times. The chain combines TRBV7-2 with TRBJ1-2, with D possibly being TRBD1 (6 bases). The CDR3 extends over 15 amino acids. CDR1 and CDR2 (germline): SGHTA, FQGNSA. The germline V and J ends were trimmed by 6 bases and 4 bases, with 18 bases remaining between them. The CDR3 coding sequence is TGTGCCAGCAGTCCCCGGCCACAGGGCCCCTATGGCTACACCTTC. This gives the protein CASSPRPQGPYGYTF.

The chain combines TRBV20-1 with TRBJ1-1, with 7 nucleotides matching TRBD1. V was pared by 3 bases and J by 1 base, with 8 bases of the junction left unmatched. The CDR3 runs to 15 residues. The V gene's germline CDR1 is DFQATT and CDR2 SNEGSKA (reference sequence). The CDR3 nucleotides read TGCAGTGCTAGTAACAGGGGCTCCGGGAACACTGAAGCTTTCTTT. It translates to CSASNRGSGNTEAFF.

CDR3 protein: CASSDIQETQYF. DNA for the CDR3: TGCGCCAGCAGTGACATACAAGAGACCCAGTACTTC. This sequence joins TRBV10-2 and TRBJ2-5; D remains unclear. V lost 3 bases and J lost 2, with 4 bases in between. The CDR3 loop spans 12 amino acids. The germline gives CDR1 WSHSY, CDR2 SAAADI.

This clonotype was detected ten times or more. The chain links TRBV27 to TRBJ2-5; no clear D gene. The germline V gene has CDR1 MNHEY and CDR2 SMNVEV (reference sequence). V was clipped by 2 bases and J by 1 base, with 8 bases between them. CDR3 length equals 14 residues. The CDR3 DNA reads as TGTGCCAGCAGTTTACGGCAGGCCCAAGAGACCCAGTACTTC. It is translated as CASSLRQAQETQYF.